The entry below describes one T cell receptor (beta chain). Its target is unknown. RNA transcripts provided the source from which TCR beta CDR3 regions were amplified. A set of HTBI primers served as the primers for a first-round RT-PCR of the TCR CDR3. Each CDR3 protein is one row after TCRdb ran MiXCR on the multiplex PCR reads. The sample consists of under 400,000 distinct CDR3 sequences, 15% to 20% of them appearing once. These data belong to a study of T cells in Graves' hyperthyroidism and ophthalmopathy. V lost 6 bases and J lost 2; bases outside the gene matches: 9. This CDR3 is 16 amino acids long. Looked up from germline, CDR1 is MNHNS and CDR2 is SASEGT. Whole-study results and caveats: Model output signaled ophthalmopathy a median about 6.3 months ahead of onset. A model of 13 V-J pairs discriminated ophthalmopathy from stable hyperthyroidism.

The origin of this receptor is a man aged 30 to 45 with Graves' hyperthyroidism. Sequenced sample: blood. The genes are TRBV6-1 and TRBJ2-7; 11 positions match TRBD2. The CDR3 sequence: CASSLAGGLRTYEQYF. The CDR3 DNA reads TGTGCCAGCAGCCTAGCGGGAGGCTTAAGGACCTACGAGCAGTACTTC.